This T cell receptor (beta chain) was profiled in a study of T-cell memory formation after mild COVID-19. TCRdb re-analysed the 5' RACE reads in MiXCR, keeping a single row per CDR3 protein. The sample has 470,000 or so distinct CDR3 sequences, around a sixth seen once; the top ten hold about 12%. This clonotype occurred many times. The TCR was taken from an adult woman who had mild COVID-19 (a few samples of this study predate the infection). Cell type and time point are not known. The sequencing input was PBMCs or a T cell subset sorted from them (not recorded which).

CDR3 loop: CASSQGAGGGRLAIPYGYTF. In nucleotides, the CDR3 is TGCGCCAGCAGCCAAGGGGCAGGGGGCGGGCGACTCGCCATCCCCTATGGCTACACCTTC. The chain has TRBV4-1 and TRBJ1-2; 8 bases are shared with TRBD1. The CDR3 loop spans 20 amino acids. V shed 1 base and J 4 bases; nucleotides not matched to a gene: 20. From germline, CDR1 is MGHRA and CDR2 YSYEKL.